Listed below are T cell receptor beta chains from one sample, sequenced in a study of blood T cell repertoires in COVID-19. Data came from immunoSEQ multiplex PCR; TCRdb stores just in-frame clones and leaves some out. Of under 200,000 clones detected, around 80% appear once; the ten largest clones hold around 15%. The sequenced sample consisted of peripheral blood. The receptor source for this set is a man younger than 45 with active or convalescent COVID-19. CDR3s include the opening cysteine and the closing phenylalanine or tryptophan. The order of the fields is J gene, D gene, V gene, clone size, CDR3 DNA, CDR3 protein. The D gene is left open where the match is weak. Only part of the rows carry a size: once, few, many, or a class if the clone is expanded.

TRBJ1-4,-,TRBV9,-,TGTGCCAGCAGCCCACAGACGGGGATTAGTGAAAAACTGTTTTTT,CASSPQTGISEKLFF
TRBJ1-1,-,TRBV18,-,TGTGCCAGCTCGACGCGGGGGGACCTGAACACTGAAGCTTTCTTT,CASSTRGDLNTEAFF
TRBJ1-1,TRBD1,TRBV12-3/TRBV12-4,-,TGTGCCAGCAGTGAGGGGGCGCATCTTGAAGCTTTCTTT,CASSEGAHLEAFF
TRBJ1-5,TRBD1,TRBV4-1,once,TGCGCCAGCAGCCAGGGACAGGGGGATCAGCCCCAGCATTTT,CASSQGQGDQPQHF
TRBJ1-2,-,TRBV6-1,-,TGTGCCAGCAGTGAGCGACAGGTCTATGGCTACACCTTC,CASSERQVYGYTF
TRBJ2-6,-,TRBV27,-,TGTGCCAGCAGTCTCGGACAGTTCAGCTCCTCTGGGGCCAACGTCCTGACTTTC,CASSLGQFSSSGANVLTF
TRBJ1-3,-,TRBV11-3,-,TGTGCCAGCAGCTTCGACACCGGAAACACCATATATTTT,CASSFDTGNTIYF
TRBJ2-1,-,TRBV9,-,TGTGCCAGCAGCGTAGCCGGTAATCGAGGTGAGCAGTTCTTC,CASSVAGNRGEQFF
TRBJ2-2,-,TRBV5-6,-,TGTGCCAGCAGCCAGACAGCGACCAACACCGGGGAGCTGTTTTTT,CASSQTATNTGELFF
TRBJ2-1,TRBD2,TRBV30,-,TGTGCCTGGGTAGCGGGAGTAAATGAGCAGTTCTTC,CAWVAGVNEQFF
TRBJ2-5,TRBD1,TRBV5-1,-,TGCGCCAGCAGCCCGGGACAGGGGAGAGAGACCCAGTACTTC,CASSPGQGRETQYF
TRBJ2-7,TRBD2,TRBV30,-,TGTGCCTGGAGTGGCGGACTAGCGGGGTTCTACGAGCAGTACTTC,CAWSGGLAGFYEQYF
TRBJ2-4,TRBD2,TRBV6-2/TRBV6-3,-,TGTGCCAGCAGTTCGCCGGGACTAGGCCAAAACATTCAGTACTTC,CASSSPGLGQNIQYF
TRBJ1-1,-,TRBV12-5,-,TGTGCTAGTGGTCCAGGGTCGAACACTGAAGCTTTCTTT,CASGPGSNTEAFF
TRBJ2-1,-,TRBV21-1,-,TGTGCCAGCAGCAAACTCCTAGCGGGACTCCATGAGCAGTTCTTC,CASSKLLAGLHEQFF
TRBJ2-7,TRBD2,TRBV4-1,many,TGCGCCAGCAGCCAATCGACCTCCGGGACTAAGTACTTC,CASSQSTSGTKYF
TRBJ2-6,-,TRBV7-3,-,TGTGCCAGCAGCGAAGGGACTTTGTTTGAAACCGTCTCTGGGGCCAACGTCCTGACTTTC,CASSEGTLFETVSGANVLTF
TRBJ1-6,-,TRBV6-1,once,TGTGCCAGCAGTGCCCAGGGGATCTCCTATAATTCACCCCTCCACTTT,CASSAQGISYNSPLHF
TRBJ2-2,TRBD1,TRBV7-9,-,TGTGCCAGCAGCAATAGTACCGGGACAGGGTACACCGGGGAGCTGTTTTTT,CASSNSTGTGYTGELFF
TRBJ2-3,TRBD2,TRBV14,once,TGTGCCAGCAGCCAACGGTCTAGCGGGGGGTCTCGAGATACGCAGTATTTT,CASSQRSSGGSRDTQYF
TRBJ1-2,TRBD1,TRBV7-2,-,TGTGCCAGCAGCCTATTCAAACTGGGACAGGGGGGCTATGGCTACACCTTC,CASSLFKLGQGGYGYTF
TRBJ1-1,-,TRBV7-2,-,TGTGCCAGCAGCTCCCCCCGCGGGAGGACTGAAGCTTTCTTT,CASSSPRGRTEAFF
TRBJ2-4,-,TRBV28,-,TGTGCCAGCAGTTTATCTCCAGGGTTCGACATTCAGTACTTC,CASSLSPGFDIQYF
TRBJ2-2,TRBD2,TRBV9,few,TGTGCCAGCAGCTCGGGACTAGCGGGAGTCTATACGACGGCCGGGGAGCTGTTTTTT,CASSSGLAGVYTTAGELFF
TRBJ2-5,TRBD2,TRBV7-9,-,TGTGCCAGCAGCCTAGGGGGACTAGCGGGTCAAGAGACCCAGTACTTC,CASSLGGLAGQETQYF
TRBJ1-3,-,TRBV30,-,TGTGCCTGGACCGGCCCCGACAGCTCTGGAAACACCATATATTTT,CAWTGPDSSGNTIYF
TRBJ1-5,-,TRBV6-5,-,TGTGCCAGCAGTACCAGTCAGCCCCAGCATTTT,CASSTSQPQHF
TRBJ1-1,-,TRBV29-1,few,TGCAGCGTTGACGGGACTGCGAACACTGAAGCTTTCTTT,CSVDGTANTEAFF
TRBJ1-6,-,TRBV7-2,few,TGTGCCAGCAGCTTAGTACAGCATAATTCACCCCTCCACTTT,CASSLVQHNSPLHF
TRBJ1-5,-,TRBV7-2,-,TGTGCCAGCAGCTCCCCGGACAGAGGGTACTATCAGCCCCAGCATTTT,CASSSPDRGYYQPQHF
TRBJ2-3,TRBD1,TRBV7-9,-,TGTGCCAGCAGCTCCAATCCGGGACAGGGTCCCGATACGCAGTATTTT,CASSSNPGQGPDTQYF
TRBJ2-7,-,TRBV5-6,-,TGTGCCAGCCTTACCGGGAACTCCTACGAGCAGTACTTC,CASLTGNSYEQYF
TRBJ2-3,TRBD2,TRBV27,-,TGTGCCAGCAGTTTAGGGGGCGGGAGGGACACAGATACGCAGTATTTT,CASSLGGGRDTDTQYF
TRBJ1-2,TRBD1,TRBV6-5,-,TGTGCCACCTTACAATCAGGGGGCGGCTATGGCTACACCTTC,CATLQSGGGYGYTF
TRBJ2-3,-,TRBV2,once,TGTGCCAGCAGTACTACAGATACGCAGTATTTT,CASSTTDTQYF